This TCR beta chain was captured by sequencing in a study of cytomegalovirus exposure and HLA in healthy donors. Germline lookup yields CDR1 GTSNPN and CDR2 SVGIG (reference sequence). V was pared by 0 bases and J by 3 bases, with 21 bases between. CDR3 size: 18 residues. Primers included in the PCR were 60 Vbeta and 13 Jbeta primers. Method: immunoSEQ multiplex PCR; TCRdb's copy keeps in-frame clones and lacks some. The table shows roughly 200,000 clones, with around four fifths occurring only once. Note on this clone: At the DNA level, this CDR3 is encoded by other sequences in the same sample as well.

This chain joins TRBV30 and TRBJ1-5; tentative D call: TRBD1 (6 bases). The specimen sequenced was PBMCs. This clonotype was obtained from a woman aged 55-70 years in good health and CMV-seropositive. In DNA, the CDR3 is TGTGCCTGGAGTGTAGGGTGGGGGGGGACATTCGTCAATCAGCCCCAGCATTTT. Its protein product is CAWSVGWGGTFVNQPQHF. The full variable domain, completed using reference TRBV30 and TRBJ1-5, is SQTIHQWPATLVQPVGSPLSLECTVEGTSNPNLYWYRQAAGRGLQLLFYSVGIGQISSEVPQNLSASRPQDRQFILSSKKLLLSDSGFYLCAWSVGWGGTFVNQPQHFGDGTRLSIL.